Detailed here is one T cell receptor beta chain. In its sample, this clonotype was seen many times. Its recognized antigen is unknown. No base quality values were provided; no much bigger clone lies one nucleotide off. The sample comes from a study of T-cell reconstitution after alpha-beta-depleted transplantation in children (dated by TCRdb to about 2016). Regarding the research as a whole: T-cell immune reconstitution after TCRalphabeta/CD19-depleted allogeneic hematopoietic cell transplantation in children was quantitatively tracked in the study by means of TCR repertoire profiling.

The germline V gene sets CDR1 to SQVTM and CDR2 to ANQGSEA. V is cut by 6 bases and J by 4 bases, and the space between the germline ends is 15 bases. From its cysteine to its phenylalanine, the CDR3 spans 13 amino acids. Only the CDR3 part of the read is kept: 39 bases, read in frame from the first base. Libraries were built with PCR. The reads were generated on an Illumina HiSeq 2500. TCR libraries were prepared with molecular barcoding, using unique molecular identifiers to normalize TCRbeta repertoire quantification. TCRdb passed the public sequencing reads through fastp at Q25 and MiXCR, retaining productive beta sequences. Entries are consolidated by CDR3 protein sequence, retaining the most common genes and DNA. For this sample there are some 200,000 distinct CDR3 sequences; approximately 14% appear just once. In total, the top ten clones hold about 12% of the sample.

This specimen was PBMCs from the stem cell graft donor, taken from the stem cell graft. The sequence is built from TRBV29-1 and TRBJ1-2; no D gene can be assigned with confidence. The sequence was collected from a human donor who donated a stem cell graft to a child with acute lymphoblastic leukemia. The sequenced DNA: TGCAGCGTAGGGTCCCGGACGAGCTATGGCTACACCTTC. The resulting protein is CSVGSRTSYGYTF.